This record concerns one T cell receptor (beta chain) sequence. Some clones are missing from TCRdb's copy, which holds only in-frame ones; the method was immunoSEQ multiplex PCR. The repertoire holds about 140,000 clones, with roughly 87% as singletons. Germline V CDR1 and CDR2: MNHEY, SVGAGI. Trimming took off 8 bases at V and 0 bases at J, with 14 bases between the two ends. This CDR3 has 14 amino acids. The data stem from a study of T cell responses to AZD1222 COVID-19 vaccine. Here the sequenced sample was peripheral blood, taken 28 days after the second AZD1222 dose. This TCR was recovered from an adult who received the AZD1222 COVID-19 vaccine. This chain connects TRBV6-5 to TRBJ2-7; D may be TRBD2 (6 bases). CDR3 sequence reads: CASGGLAGSYEQYF. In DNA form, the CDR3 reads TGTGCCAGCGGGGGACTGGCGGGCTCCTACGAGCAGTACTTC.